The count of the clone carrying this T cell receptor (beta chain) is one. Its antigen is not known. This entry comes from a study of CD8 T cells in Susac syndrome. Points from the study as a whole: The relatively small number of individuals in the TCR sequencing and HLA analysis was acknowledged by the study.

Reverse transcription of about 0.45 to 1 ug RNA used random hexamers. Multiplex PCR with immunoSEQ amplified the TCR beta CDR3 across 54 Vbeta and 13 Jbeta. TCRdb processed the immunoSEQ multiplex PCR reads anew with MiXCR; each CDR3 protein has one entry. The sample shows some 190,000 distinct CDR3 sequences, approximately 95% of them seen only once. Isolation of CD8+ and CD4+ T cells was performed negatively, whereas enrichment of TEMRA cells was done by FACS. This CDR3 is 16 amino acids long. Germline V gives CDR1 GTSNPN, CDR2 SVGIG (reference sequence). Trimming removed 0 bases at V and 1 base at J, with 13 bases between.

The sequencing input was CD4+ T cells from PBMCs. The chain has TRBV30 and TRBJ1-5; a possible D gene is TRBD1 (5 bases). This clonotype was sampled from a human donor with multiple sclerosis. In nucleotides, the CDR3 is TGTGCCTGGAGTGTACGGCGGGGGGTCAGCAATCAGCCCCAGCATTTT. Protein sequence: CAWSVRRGVSNQPQHF.